This T cell receptor (beta chain) was identified in a study of T cells in Graves' hyperthyroidism and ophthalmopathy. The CDR3 extends over 16 amino acids. Germline V gene data show CDR1 as LGHNA and CDR2 as YSLEER. V gave up 1 base and J gave up 7 bases, with 16 bases separating them. RNA transcripts provided the source from which TCR beta CDR3 regions were amplified. First-round RT-PCR targeting the TCR CDR3 was performed with the HTBI primer set. TCRdb fed the multiplex PCR reads into MiXCR, producing one record per CDR3 protein. There are just under 750,000 distinct CDR3 sequences in the sample; 30% to 40% occur only once, and less than 40% lies in the top ten. Hyperthyroidism of Graves' type that showed no ophthalmopathy progression within 18 months was stable. Fresh peripheral blood, about 9.9 ml, yielded the PBMCs.

The origin of this receptor is a woman in her thirties or forties with Graves' hyperthyroidism. The rearrangement uses TRBV4-3 and TRBJ1-4; D uncertain. Sequenced input: blood. The CDR3 DNA is TGCGCCAGCAGCCAAGGGTCCGGCAGGACCACTGAAAAACTGTTTTTT. The encoded protein is CASSQGSGRTTEKLFF.